This T cell receptor beta chain was recorded in a study of OX40 agonist ivuxolimab in advanced cancers. Study information: Of the participants, 40% had some prior anti-PD-1, anti-PD-L1 or anti-CTLA-4 therapy, which was allowed.

This CDR3 has 13 residues. Germline V lookup: CDR1 MNHEY, CDR2 SMNVEV (reference sequence). Trimming cost V 4 bases and J 4 bases, with 7 bases left between them. TCRdb's table, derived via immunoSEQ multiplex PCR, lists solely in-frame clones and lacks some. The data contain roughly 80,000 clones, about nine tenths of them singletons. The sequence was obtained from an adult with an advanced solid tumor such as melanoma, head and neck, liver or kidney cancer. The chain carries TRBV27 and TRBJ2-2; no clear D gene. The sequences come from CD4+ or CD8+ T cells sorted from blood, collected in a trial of the OX40 agonist ivuxolimab. For the CDR3, the DNA is TGTGCCAGCAGTTGGCTAGTCACCGGGGAGCTGTTTTTT. Translation gives CASSWLVTGELFF.